Listed below are T cell receptor beta chains from one sample, sequenced in a study of blood T cell repertoires in COVID-19. Assay: immunoSEQ multiplex PCR; the TCRdb copy retains only in-frame clones and omits some. Of tens of thousands of clones in the sample, about 79% were seen once. Sequences were obtained from peripheral blood. These TCRs come from a woman aged 45-59 years with acute or convalescent COVID-19. Both conserved end residues are part of each CDR3.

13,TRBV15,TRBJ1-1,CATSRDRGTEAFF
14,TRBV27,TRBJ1-6,CASSFLQGESPLHF
14,TRBV28,TRBJ2-5,CASRTGLRRETQYF
13,TRBV5-4,TRBJ1-2,CASSSQGNYGYTF
14,TRBV6-2/TRBV6-3,TRBJ2-2,CASSSTRDTGELFF
19,TRBV7-6,TRBJ1-3,CASSLDPGFGTGRGNTIYF
14,TRBV11-2,TRBJ1-6,CASSLDLINSPLHF
17,TRBV7-8,TRBJ2-7,CASSQPEDNALGYEQYF
15,TRBV2,TRBJ1-1,CASSGVLLQNTEAFF
13,TRBV14,TRBJ1-3,CASSHISGNTIYF
18,TRBV5-1,TRBJ2-5,CASSLRGRWGLCFKTQYF
15,TRBV2,TRBJ1-6,CASSEDRGRGSPLHF
14,TRBV4-1,TRBJ2-3,CASSQGPSEDTQYF
12,TRBV6-6,TRBJ2-5,CASSPGEETQYF
14,TRBV7-2,TRBJ1-1,CASSLGGLNTEAFF
13,TRBV5-1,TRBJ1-4,CASSYAGNEKLFF
16,TRBV5-6,TRBJ2-2,CASSSLAGALTGELFF
12,TRBV29-1,TRBJ1-1,CSVAGPNTEAFF
15,TRBV5-1,TRBJ2-2,CASSWGQGATGELFF
12,TRBV5-8,TRBJ2-4,CASSLVSRAAYF
13,TRBV28,TRBJ1-5,CATTGISNQPQHF
15,TRBV7-3,TRBJ1-2,CASSLMGTSDYGYTF
13,TRBV11-2,TRBJ2-4,CASSPLTKNIQYF
14,TRBV7-9,TRBJ2-1,CASSLALAVNEQFF
14,TRBV19,TRBJ1-2,CASTPQGNGYGYTF